These T cell receptor beta chains were read from a single sample in a study of cytomegalovirus exposure and HLA in healthy donors. Sequencing was performed with immunoSEQ multiplex PCR; in TCRdb, only in-frame clones are kept and a portion is missing. The data contain about 64,000 clones, roughly 73% of them singletons. Material for sequencing was PBMCs. The receptors here all came from a male donor in good health and CMV-seropositive. The conserved cysteine and the conserved F or W are not part of the CDR3 here.

j_gene	v_gene	CDR3aa
TRBJ2-1	TRBV5-4	ASSFETGGSYNEQF
TRBJ2-7	TRBV10-3	AISESLGTGSYEQY
TRBJ1-5	TRBV30	AWSQTGLAPQH
TRBJ1-6	TRBV5-1	ASSLRSSYNSPLH
TRBJ2-7	TRBV20-1	SAPRGYEQY
TRBJ2-3	TRBV7-9	ASSLLLAGDTDTQY
TRBJ1-2	TRBV9	ASSVSPQSYGYT
TRBJ1-2	TRBV14	ASSQERSGLRYGYT
TRBJ2-2	TRBV5-4	ASSLVGRGTGELF
TRBJ2-3	TRBV4-2	ASSQDLSGGAPTDTQY
TRBJ1-1	TRBV11-3	ASSLGGPNTEAF
TRBJ2-7	TRBV13	ASSLVGSYEQY
TRBJ1-1	TRBV5-1	ASSLTGTGASSGGTEAF
TRBJ2-1	TRBV29-1	SVVAGGANEQF
TRBJ1-2	TRBV30	AWSVRGNYGYT
TRBJ1-1	TRBV4-3	ASSQDLRQGRTEAF
TRBJ1-5	TRBV19	ASARETGEDHQPQH
TRBJ2-3	TRBV11-2	ASSPWGQRGDSTDTQY
TRBJ2-7	TRBV7-6	ASSTGQPYEQY
TRBJ1-2	TRBV18	ASSPPVVNYGYT
TRBJ2-1	TRBV7-8	ASSLQAHNEQF
TRBJ2-1	TRBV6-4	ASSDSSYNEQF
TRBJ2-7	TRBV19	ASAPSQSSSSYEQY
TRBJ1-1	TRBV5-4	ASSLDLRGTVFTEAF
TRBJ2-1	TRBV5-4	ASSRDIVRDEQF
TRBJ2-4	TRBV6-5	ASKDGGANIQY
TRBJ1-1	TRBV4-3	ASSRDRVNTEAF
TRBJ2-7	TRBV7-3	ASSRTGGEYEQY
TRBJ2-5	TRBV5-1	ASSQQETQY
TRBJ2-2	TRBV5-6	ASSLLQGNTGELF
TRBJ1-2	TRBV6-1	ASSEVVRVSDGYT
TRBJ1-2	TRBV29-1	SARDMINYGYT
TRBJ1-2	TRBV19	ASSNSRVEGYT
TRBJ2-1	TRBV4-2	ASSQVRGYNEQF
TRBJ2-2	TRBV27	ASSLLSGELF
TRBJ1-5	TRBV28	ASSFQGFQPQH
TRBJ1-2	TRBV7-8	ASSLGTGQYGYT
TRBJ1-1	TRBV11-2	ASSLVHGDMNTEAF
TRBJ2-7	TRBV14	ASSRRDLPYEQY
TRBJ2-3	TRBV6-1	ASSEAPVGGADTQY
TRBJ1-2	TRBV5-1	ASSPTAGDGYGYT
TRBJ2-7	TRBV5-1	ASSLALQGPYEQY
TRBJ1-2	TRBV19	ASSIQGAYGYT
TRBJ1-5	TRBV29-1	SVVQAGLDQPQH
TRBJ1-3	TRBV5-6	ASSLGLSEPGNTIY
TRBJ1-1	TRBV11-2	ASSLYRGDTEAF
TRBJ2-3	TRBV9	ASSVDMASGPGDTQY
TRBJ1-2	TRBV5-1	ASSPRLQGLKVGYT
TRBJ2-2	TRBV29-1	SVRGNTGELF
TRBJ2-5	TRBV29-1	SARQGETVRDQY
TRBJ1-6	TRBV25-1	ASSDPQGDSPLH
TRBJ2-5	TRBV4-1	ASSQDPPGTSGPQETQY
TRBJ2-7	TRBV27	ASTPGTSGSYEQY
TRBJ1-5	TRBV28	ASSQTRVGQPQH
TRBJ2-5	TRBV7-7	ASSLTTGTETQY
TRBJ1-2	TRBV5-1	ASRRPGQGYYGYT
TRBJ2-1	TRBV4-1	ASSHARGVEQF
TRBJ2-1	TRBV4-1	ASSQLAGVNNEQF
TRBJ1-4	TRBV4-2	ASSQAGGDEKLF